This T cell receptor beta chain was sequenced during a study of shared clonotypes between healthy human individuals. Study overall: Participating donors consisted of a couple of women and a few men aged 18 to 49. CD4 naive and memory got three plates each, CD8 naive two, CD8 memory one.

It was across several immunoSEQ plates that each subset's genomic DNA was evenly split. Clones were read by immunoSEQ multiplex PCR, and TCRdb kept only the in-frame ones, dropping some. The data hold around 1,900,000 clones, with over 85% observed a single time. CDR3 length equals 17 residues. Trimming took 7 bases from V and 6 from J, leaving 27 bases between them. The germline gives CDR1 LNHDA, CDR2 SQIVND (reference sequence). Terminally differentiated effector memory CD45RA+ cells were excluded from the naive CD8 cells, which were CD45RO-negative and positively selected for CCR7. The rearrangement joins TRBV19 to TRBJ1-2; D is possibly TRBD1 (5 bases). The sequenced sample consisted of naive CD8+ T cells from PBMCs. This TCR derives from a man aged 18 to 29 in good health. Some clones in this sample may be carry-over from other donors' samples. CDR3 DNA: TGTGCCAGTACAACGGTGGTGAGGGGAGGACACACGGATGGCTACACCTTC. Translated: CASTTVVRGGHTDGYTF.